Presented here are 22 T cell receptor beta chains from one specimen sequenced in a study of blood T cell repertoires in COVID-19. Using immunoSEQ multiplex PCR, the repertoire was profiled, and TCRdb retains in-frame clones only, with some absent. The profile shows a few hundred thousand clones, approximately 89% of them singletons. Sequencing was done on a sample of PBMCs or T cells enriched from blood (not recorded which). These receptors originate from a woman in her 40s who had been exposed to COVID-19.

The chain is built from TRBV18 and TRBJ1-2; D is unclear. This CDR3 is 12 amino acids long. V was shortened by 6 bases and J by 8 bases, with 13 bases between the two germline ends. Germline CDR1 reads KGHSH; CDR2 reads LQKENI. CDR3 in DNA: TGTGCCAGCTCCCCTTTTAAGGAGGGCTACACCTTC. Translated, it gives CASSPFKEGYTF.

This clone was recorded a few times. This rearrangement joins TRBV11-2 to TRBJ2-7; D call uncertain. Trimming cost V 4 bases and J 2 bases, with 18 bases left between them. CDR1 and CDR2 from the germline V gene are SGHAT and FQNNGV. The CDR3 has 16 amino acids. CDR3 coding DNA: TGTGCCAGCAGCTCTGCCCTACCTACTTCCCCCTACGAGCAGTACTTC. Its translation: CASSSALPTSPYEQYF.

The CDR3 sequence is CASSFFGGSEAFF. The CDR3 DNA reads as TGTGCCAGCAGCTTTTTTGGAGGCTCTGAAGCTTTCTTT. V is TRBV7-3 and J is TRBJ1-1; D gene unclear. The germline V gene encodes CDR1 SGHTA and CDR2 FQGTGA. The CDR3 consists of 13 residues. V was clipped by 3 bases and J by 6 bases, with 11 bases between them.

This chain uses TRBV19 with TRBJ2-1; 7 bases are shared with TRBD2. The CDR3 consists of 12 residues. Germline trimming cut 10 bases from V and 9 bases from J; bases unmatched to any gene: 9. Germline CDR1 LNHDA, CDR2 SQIVND (reference sequence). The CDR3 is CATSTGGIEQFF. In DNA form, the CDR3 reads TGTGCCACAAGTACGGGAGGCATTGAGCAGTTCTTC.

Worth noting for this clone: The same CDR3 can be traced to other DNA sequences in this sample. The V and J genes are TRBV19 and TRBJ1-1; 10 nucleotides match TRBD1. Germline V CDR1 and CDR2: LNHDA, SQIVND (reference sequence). The length of the CDR3 is 15 residues. Losses at the gene ends were 4 bases for V and 5 bases for J; bases not matched to a gene: 7. The CDR3, as DNA: TGTGCCAGTAGTAACCCCGGGACAGGGGTTACTGAAGCTTTCTTT. It specifies CASSNPGTGVTEAFF. The variable domain in full, completed from reference TRBV19 and TRBJ1-1, reads DGGITQSPKYLFRKEGQNVTLSCEQNLNHDAMYWYRQDPGQGLRLIYYSQIVNDFQKGDIAEGYSVSREKKESFPLTVTSAQKNPTAFYLCASSNPGTGVTEAFFGQGTRLTVV.

The rearrangement uses TRBV27 and TRBJ1-2; D call uncertain. V lost 5 bases, J lost 5 bases, and 18 bases lay in between. The CDR3 extends over 15 amino acids. CDR1 and CDR2 from the germline V gene are MNHEY and SMNVEV (reference sequence). The CDR3 coding sequence is TGTGCCAGCAGTCCTTCTCTGGACGGACTATATGGCTACACCTTC. Its translation is CASSPSLDGLYGYTF.

V is TRBV29-1 and J is TRBJ2-1, with D perhaps TRBD1 (6 bases). The germline gives CDR1 SQVTM, CDR2 ANQGSEA. CDR3 size: 14 residues. Trimming took 4 bases from V and 6 from J, leaving 16 bases between them. The CDR3 is CSVALLAGVNEQFF. For the CDR3, the DNA is TGCAGCGTTGCGCTCTTGGCAGGGGTCAATGAGCAGTTCTTC.

V is TRBV21-1 and J is TRBJ1-1; the D call in the table, TRBD1, was not verified against the DNA. TRBV21-1 is recorded as a pseudogene. This CDR3 is built from 14 residues. Here the CDR3 DNA reads TGTGCCAGCAGCAAAGCCAGGTATGGCACTGAAGCTTTCTTT. Encoded protein: CASSKARYGTEAFF.

This clone was observed a single time. The chain employs TRBV24-1 and TRBJ2-1; D gene uncertain. Trimming removed 2 bases at V and 0 bases at J, with 10 bases between. Germline CDR1 reads KGHDR; CDR2 reads SFDVKD. The CDR3 sequence is 16 residues long. CDR3 sequence reads: CATSDSSASSYNEQFF. The CDR3 region has the DNA TGTGCCACCAGTGATTCGAGCGCGAGCTCCTACAATGAGCAGTTCTTC.

The V and J genes are TRBV12-3 or TRBV12-4 and TRBJ1-2, with D uncertain. The CDR3 is 13 amino acids. The V end was cut by 7 bases, the J end by 8 bases, with 17 bases between. CDR3 bases: TGTGCCAGCACTCCGACTAGCCTCGGAGGCTACACCTTC. It translates to CASTPTSLGGYTF.

The chain employs TRBV18 and TRBJ1-5, with D maybe TRBD1 (6 bases). Germline CDR1 reads KGHSH; CDR2 reads LQKENI. This CDR3 region has 15 residues. Deletions cut 3 bases from V and 4 bases from J, with 13 bases between. The CDR3, as DNA: TGTGCCAGCTCACCGGGGGGGGCCGGGAATCAGCCCCAGCATTTT. Translation: CASSPGGAGNQPQHF.

This rearrangement joins TRBV5-1 to TRBJ2-1, with 8 bases matching TRBD2. Trimming removed 0 bases from V and 10 bases from J; junction bases left unmatched: 12. Looked up from germline, CDR1 is SGHRS and CDR2 is YFSETQ. CDR3 length: 16 amino acids. The CDR3 here is CASSLGLLAGLREQFF. The DNA of the CDR3 is TGCGCCAGCAGCTTGGGTCTCCTAGCGGGTCTTCGGGAGCAGTTCTTC.

This CDR3 is CASRAGVAGGTEAFF. For the CDR3, the DNA is TGTGCCAGCAGGGCAGGCGTCGCAGGGGGCACTGAAGCTTTCTTT. The chain joins TRBV7-2 to TRBJ1-1; 7 nucleotides align to TRBD1. Germline trimming cut 6 bases from V and 4 bases from J; bases unmatched to any gene: 11. CDR1 is SGHTA and CDR2 is FQGNSA in the germline V gene. This CDR3 has 15 amino acids.

This chain uses TRBV11-3 with TRBJ2-2, with TRBD2 matching 9 bases. Trimming took 2 bases from V and 5 from J; bases not matched to a gene: 9. CDR1 and CDR2 (germline): SGHNT, YENEEA. This CDR3 is 17 amino acids long. The CDR3, as DNA: TGTGCCAGCAGCTTAAGCGGACTAGCGACCTTAACCGGGGAGCTGTTTTTT. This sequence encodes CASSLSGLATLTGELFF.

V and J are TRBV18 and TRBJ2-7; 7 bases fit TRBD1. Germline values: CDR1 KGHSH, CDR2 LQKENI. After removal of 1 base from V and 2 bases from J, the junction contained 8 bases not matched to a gene. CDR3 size: 16 residues. Here the CDR3 reads CASSPHGQATTYEQYF. CDR3 DNA: TGTGCCAGCTCACCACACGGACAGGCCACTACCTACGAGCAGTACTTC.

The CDR3 reads CSVYRGPYEQYF. CDR3 DNA sequence: TGCAGCGTTTACAGGGGGCCCTACGAGCAGTACTTC. The V gene is TRBV29-1, the J gene TRBJ2-7; 9 bases line up with TRBD1. The CDR3 length is 12 residues. The germline V gene has CDR1 SQVTM and CDR2 ANQGSEA. Unmatched junction bases numbered 1, after V lost 5 bases and J lost 2 bases.

The chain combines TRBV7-2 with TRBJ2-2; 7 bases align to TRBD2. The CDR3 runs to 15 residues. CDR1 SGHTA and CDR2 FQGNSA come from the germline V gene. V lost 7 bases and J lost 6; bases outside the gene matches: 11. The CDR3, as DNA: TGTGCCAGCATCCGGGGGACTATTCGGGCCGGGGAGCTGTTTTTT. It is translated as CASIRGTIRAGELFF.

This chain links TRBV5-6 with TRBJ2-7; 12 nucleotides align to TRBD2. There are 15 residues in the CDR3. Germline V gene sequence: CDR1 SGHDT, CDR2 YYEEEE. V dropped 0 bases and J dropped 5; count of bases not matched to a gene: 3. CDR3 amino acids: CASSLAGLAGNEQYF. CDR3 sequence (DNA): TGTGCCAGCAGCTTGGCCGGACTAGCGGGAAACGAGCAGTACTTC.

The rearrangement links TRBV12-3 or TRBV12-4 to TRBJ1-3; D ambiguous. The CDR3 length is 13 residues. Trimming cost V 2 bases and J 9 bases, with 11 bases left between them. The CDR3 is CASSLQPAGTIYF. CDR3 in DNA: TGTGCCAGCAGTTTACAGCCGGCGGGCACCATATATTTT.

Here the CDR3 DNA reads TGTGCCAGCAGTTCTGGGCCATCCTATGGCTACACCTTC. Protein: CASSSGPSYGYTF. The J gene is TRBJ1-2, the V gene TRBV12-3 or TRBV12-4; unclear D gene. The length of the CDR3 is 13 residues. Trimming pared 4 bases from V and 4 bases from J, leaving 10 bases between.

The chain joins TRBV19 to TRBJ2-7, with a tentative D call TRBD2 (7 bases). V was shortened by 6 bases and J by 4 bases, with 19 bases between the two germline ends. The germline CDR1 and CDR2 sequences are LNHDA and SQIVND (reference sequence). The CDR3 is made up of 15 amino acids. The CDR3 region is CASSPSGGREYEQYF. In DNA form, the CDR3 reads TGTGCCAGTAGCCCATCCGGGGGGCGGGAGTACGAGCAGTACTTC.

The rearrangement links TRBV9 to TRBJ1-4; 7 bases agree with TRBD1. Germline assignment: CDR1 SGDLS and CDR2 YYNGEE. The CDR3 runs 15 residues. V was clipped by 4 bases and J by 4 bases; unmatched bases: 7. For the CDR3, the DNA is TGTGCCAGCAGCTACCGGGACAGCGTTAATGAAAAACTGTTTTTT. This encodes CASSYRDSVNEKLFF.